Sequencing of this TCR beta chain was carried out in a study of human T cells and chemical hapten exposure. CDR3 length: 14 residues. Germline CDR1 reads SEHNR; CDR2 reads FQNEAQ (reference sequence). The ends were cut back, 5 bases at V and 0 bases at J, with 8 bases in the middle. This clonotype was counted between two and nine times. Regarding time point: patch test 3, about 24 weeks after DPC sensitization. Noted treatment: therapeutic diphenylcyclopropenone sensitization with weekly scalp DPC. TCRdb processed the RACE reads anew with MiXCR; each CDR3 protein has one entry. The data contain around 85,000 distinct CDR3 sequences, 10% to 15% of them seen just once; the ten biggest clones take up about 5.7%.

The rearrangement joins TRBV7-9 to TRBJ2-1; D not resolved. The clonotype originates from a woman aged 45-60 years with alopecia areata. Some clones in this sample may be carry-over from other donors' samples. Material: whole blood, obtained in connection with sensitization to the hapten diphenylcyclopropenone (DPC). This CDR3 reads CASSRSSSYNEQFF. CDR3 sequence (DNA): TGTGCCAGCAGCCGCAGTAGCTCCTACAATGAGCAGTTCTTC.